Following are 7 T cell receptor beta chains from one sample sequenced in a study of cytomegalovirus exposure and HLA in healthy donors. The PCR employed 60 Vbeta primers together with 13 Jbeta primers. The data were produced by immunoSEQ multiplex PCR, yet TCRdb's version contains in-frame clones alone and is incomplete. The sample has fewer than 250,000 clones, about three quarters seen once. Sequenced input: PBMCs. Receptor source: a man aged 40-50 years in good health and CMV-seronegative.

The rearrangement joins TRBV7-2 to TRBJ2-3; 7 nucleotides match TRBD2. The CDR3 has 15 residues. V shed 5 bases and J 0 bases; nucleotides not matched to a gene: 5. The germline gives CDR1 SGHTA, CDR2 FQGNSA. The CDR3 DNA reads TGTGCCAGCAGCCCCCTGCGGGGGAGCACAGATACGCAGTATTTT. Encoded protein: CASSPLRGSTDTQYF. Based on the CDR3 plus reference TRBV7-2 and TRBJ2-3, the full variable domain is GAGVSQSPSNKVTEKGKDVELRCDPISGHTALYWYRQSLGQGLEFLIYFQGNSAPDKSGLPSDRFSAERTGGSVSTLTIQRTQQEDSAVYLCASSPLRGSTDTQYFGPGTRLTVL.

This clone was seen once. This chain uses TRBV2 with TRBJ2-6, with D possibly matching TRBD1 (6 bases). CDR1 is SNHLY, CDR2 FYNNEI, per germline. CDR3 length: 16 residues. V was clipped by 4 bases and J by 0 bases, with 10 bases between them. DNA for the CDR3: TGTGCCAGCAGTGGACAGGACTTCTCTGGGGCCAACGTCCTGACTTTC. Its protein is CASSGQDFSGANVLTF.

The chain joins TRBV7-3 to TRBJ2-7; D possibly corresponds to TRBD1 (6 bases). Germline V CDR1 and CDR2: SGHTA, FQGTGA. This CDR3 spans 15 amino acids. Trimming shortened V by 5 bases and J by 4 bases, and 18 bases separated the two germline ends. The CDR3 spells CASSPGTDSLYEQYF. The CDR3 DNA follows: TGTGCCAGCAGCCCAGGGACGGACAGTTTGTACGAGCAGTACTTC.

This clone showed up just once. The chain is built from TRBV28 and TRBJ1-2; D may be TRBD1 (6 bases). V gave up 5 bases and J gave up 4 bases, with 11 bases separating them. CDR3 length equals 13 residues. The germline V gene encodes CDR1 MDHEN and CDR2 SYDVKM. Here the CDR3 DNA reads TGTGCCAGCAGTCTCACAGGGCCCTATGGCTACACCTTC. Residues: CASSLTGPYGYTF.

The chain employs TRBV5-6 and TRBJ1-2; 7 nucleotides match TRBD1. This CDR3 has 11 residues. In germline, CDR1 is SGHDT, CDR2 YYEEEE. V lost 5 bases and J lost 8; bases outside the gene matches: 3. CDR3 bases: TGTGCCAGCAGGAACAGGGGCGGCTACACCTTC. Translating gives CASRNRGGYTF.

This clone was observed a single time. The chain carries TRBV19 and TRBJ2-1; 7 bases align to TRBD2. CDR3 length: 15 residues. Germline-derived CDR1 and CDR2 are LNHDA and SQIVND (reference sequence). Trimming at V came to 7 bases and at J to 4 bases, leaving 10 bases not matched to a gene. The CDR3 DNA reads as TGTGCCAGTACTGGAGGAGCGGGGCTATACAATGAGCAGTTCTTC. This codes for CASTGGAGLYNEQFF.

The chain links TRBV4-3 to TRBJ1-6; 7 nucleotides agree with TRBD1. The V gene end was trimmed by 0 bases and the J gene end by 10 bases; junction bases not matched to a gene: 15. The CDR3 length is 18 residues. CDR1 is LGHNA, CDR2 YSLEER, per germline. The DNA for the CDR3 is TGCGCCAGCAGCCAAGACCTGACAGGGACGGGGATTCGGTCACCCCTCCACTTT. This codes for CASSQDLTGTGIRSPLHF.